A selection of T cell receptor beta chains follows, all from one sample in a study of T and B cells in COVID-19 patients. TCRdb analysed the multiplex PCR reads with MiXCR anew, one entry per CDR3 protein. The table has about 11,000 distinct CDR3 sequences, approximately 35% seen once. Source material: blood. The receptors here all came from a human donor with active COVID-19. The CDR3 runs from the conserved cysteine through the conserved F or W. Fields, in order: CDR3 DNA, CDR3 protein, D gene, V gene, clone size, J gene. The D gene is left open where the match is weak. Some rows have no size entry. The others give once, few or many, or a class for an expanded clone.

DNA: TGTGCCACCTCGGGACTAGGCTCTTTCGAGCAGTACTTC; CDR3: CATSGLGSFEQYF; D: TRBD2; V: TRBV5-6; size: few; J: TRBJ2-7
DNA: TGTGCCAGCAGCTTAGGGCCAGGGAGTCCCGGGGAGCTGTTTTTT; CDR3: CASSLGPGSPGELFF; D: -; V: TRBV7-2; size: -; J: TRBJ2-2
DNA: TGTGCCAGCAGGCATGCCGTGTCAGGGGGCTTGAACACTGAAGCTTTCTTT; CDR3: CASRHAVSGGLNTEAFF; D: TRBD1; V: TRBV13; size: -; J: TRBJ1-1
DNA: TGCGCCAGCAGCTTGTCTAGCGGGGGGCAAGAGACCCAGTACTTC; CDR3: CASSLSSGGQETQYF; D: TRBD2; V: TRBV5-1; size: -; J: TRBJ2-5
DNA: TGTGCCAGTAGCCGCTCCGCTAATAACTATGGCTACACCTTC; CDR3: CASSRSANNYGYTF; D: -; V: TRBV19; size: medium-sized; J: TRBJ1-2
DNA: TGTGCCAGCAGCTTATATGACAGGGGGTTTGGCTACACCTTC; CDR3: CASSLYDRGFGYTF; D: TRBD1; V: TRBV7-2; size: few; J: TRBJ1-2
DNA: TGTGCCAGCAGGAGACAGGGATTCTACAATGAGCAGTTCTTC; CDR3: CASRRQGFYNEQFF; D: TRBD1; V: TRBV27; size: few; J: TRBJ2-1
DNA: TGTGCCAGCAGCCAAACGCGACAGGGGAGAGACTACGAGCAGTACTTC; CDR3: CASSQTRQGRDYEQYF; D: TRBD1; V: TRBV7-9; size: few; J: TRBJ2-7
DNA: TGTGCCAGCAGTGAAGGGCTGAATAGCAATCAGCCCCAGCATTTT; CDR3: CASSEGLNSNQPQHF; D: -; V: TRBV6-1; size: -; J: TRBJ1-5
DNA: TGTGCCAGCAGCCTTCGGCGGGACAGGGGGCGAGAAAAACTGTTTTTT; CDR3: CASSLRRDRGREKLFF; D: TRBD1; V: TRBV7-9; size: -; J: TRBJ1-4
DNA: TGTGCCAGCAGCCCTAGTGAGGGGGCCTTCTACGAGCAGTACTTC; CDR3: CASSPSEGAFYEQYF; D: TRBD1; V: TRBV6-5; size: -; J: TRBJ2-7
DNA: TGTGCCAGCAGTGAACTTGGCGGGGGGGCAACAGATACGCAGTATTTT; CDR3: CASSELGGGATDTQYF; D: TRBD2; V: TRBV6-5; size: few; J: TRBJ2-3
DNA: TGTGCCAGCTCCTCCTACGCGGGGGAGGTGGGCTATGGCTACACCTTC; CDR3: CASSSYAGEVGYGYTF; D: -; V: TRBV5-4; size: few; J: TRBJ1-2
DNA: TGTGCCAGCAGCCCAAGCCCGACAGATACGCAGTATTTT; CDR3: CASSPSPTDTQYF; D: -; V: TRBV7-6; size: few; J: TRBJ2-3
DNA: TGTGCCAGCAGAGGGGGGGGAGGGTCAGATACGCAGTATTTT; CDR3: CASRGGGGSDTQYF; D: -; V: TRBV28; size: -; J: TRBJ2-3
DNA: TGTGCCAGCAGCTCCCAGACAGGGGGCACCCGAAAAAACATTCAGTACTTC; CDR3: CASSSQTGGTRKNIQYF; D: TRBD1; V: TRBV5-6; size: -; J: TRBJ2-4
DNA: TGTGCCAGCAGGCCGGGACAGGGTCGCTCCTATAATTCACCCCTCCACTTT; CDR3: CASRPGQGRSYNSPLHF; D: TRBD1; V: TRBV12-3/TRBV12-4; size: few; J: TRBJ1-6
DNA: TGTGCCAGCAACCGACAGGGCAGGGGGAATTCACCCCTCCACTTT; CDR3: CASNRQGRGNSPLHF; D: TRBD1; V: TRBV6-2/TRBV6-3; size: few; J: TRBJ1-6
DNA: TGTGCCAGCAGCTTAGAGGGAGAGAACACTGAAGCTTTCTTT; CDR3: CASSLEGENTEAFF; D: -; V: TRBV13; size: -; J: TRBJ1-1
DNA: TGTGCCAGCACTTCTAGCGGGGCCAGCACAGATACGCAGTATTTT; CDR3: CASTSSGASTDTQYF; D: TRBD2; V: TRBV6-1; size: medium-sized; J: TRBJ2-3
DNA: TGTGCCAGCAGTTTCTCGCGGCTAGCGAACAATGAGCAGTTCTTC; CDR3: CASSFSRLANNEQFF; D: -; V: TRBV27; size: few; J: TRBJ2-1
DNA: TGTGCCACCAGCAATGGACAGGGTTACTACGAGCAGTACTTC; CDR3: CATSNGQGYYEQYF; D: TRBD1; V: TRBV15; size: medium-sized; J: TRBJ2-7
DNA: TGTGCCAGCTCTCGGACAGGGGGCGAAGGTGAGCAGTTCTTC; CDR3: CASSRTGGEGEQFF; D: TRBD1; V: TRBV18; size: -; J: TRBJ2-1
DNA: TGTGCCAGCAGTTTAGCGGGGGGGACCTACGAGCAGTACTTC; CDR3: CASSLAGGTYEQYF; D: TRBD2; V: TRBV12-3/TRBV12-4; size: few; J: TRBJ2-7